This T cell receptor (beta chain) originates from a study of EBV T-cell therapy then PD-1 blockade in nasopharyngeal carcinoma. This sample's treatment: AdE1-LMPpoly-expanded autologous EBV-specific T-cell therapy followed by anti-PD-1 nivolumab. This CDR3 region has 11 residues. With 3 bases removed from V and 5 bases from J, the gap between germline ends came to 5 bases. Germline CDR1 reads SGDLS; CDR2 reads YYNGEE. Concerning this clone: Its antigen is currently unknown.

This table comes from immunoSEQ multiplex PCR, and its TCRdb copy is limited to in-frame clones, with some not included. The repertoire holds about 22,000 clones, with about four fifths as singletons. The chain couples TRBV9 to TRBJ1-2, with no clear D. Sequenced material: CD8+ T cells from blood, taken at day -245 from a patient whose treatment included autologous EBV-specific T cells and nivolumab. The clonotype comes from a man aged 35 to 55 with nasopharyngeal carcinoma. CDR3 DNA sequence: TGTGCCAGCAGCGCCGAATATGGCTACACCTTC. Its translation is CASSAEYGYTF.